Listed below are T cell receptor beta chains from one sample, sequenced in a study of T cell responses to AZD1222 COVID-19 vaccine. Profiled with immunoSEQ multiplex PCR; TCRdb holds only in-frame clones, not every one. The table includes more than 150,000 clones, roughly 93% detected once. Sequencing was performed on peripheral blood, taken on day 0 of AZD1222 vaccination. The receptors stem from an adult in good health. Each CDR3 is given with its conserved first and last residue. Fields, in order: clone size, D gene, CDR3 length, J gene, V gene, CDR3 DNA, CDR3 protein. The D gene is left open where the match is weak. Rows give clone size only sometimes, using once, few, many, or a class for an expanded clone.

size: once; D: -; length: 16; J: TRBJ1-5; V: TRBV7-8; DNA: TGTGCCAGCAGCTTAGAGTTTCTTCTTAGCAATCAGCCCCAGCATTTT; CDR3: CASSLEFLLSNQPQHF
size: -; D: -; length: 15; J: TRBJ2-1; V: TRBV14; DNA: TGTGCCAGCAGCCAAGAAGTCACTCGTTACAATGAGCAGTTCTTC; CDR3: CASSQEVTRYNEQFF
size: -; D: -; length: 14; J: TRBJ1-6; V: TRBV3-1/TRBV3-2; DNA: TGTGCCAGCAGCCAAGATTCTGGGCGGTCACCCCTCCACTTT; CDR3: CASSQDSGRSPLHF
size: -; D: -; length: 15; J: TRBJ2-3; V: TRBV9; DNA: TGTGCCAGCAGCCCCGGAGAGGGCTTCACAGATACGCAGTATTTT; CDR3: CASSPGEGFTDTQYF
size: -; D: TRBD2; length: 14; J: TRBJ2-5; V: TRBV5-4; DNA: TGTGCCAGCAAGACGGGAGGGCGGCAAGAGACCCAGTACTTC; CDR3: CASKTGGRQETQYF
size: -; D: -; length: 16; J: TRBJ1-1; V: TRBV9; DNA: TGTGCCAGCAGCGTAGGAACCCAGGGTCTGGCTTCTGAAGCTTTCTTT; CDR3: CASSVGTQGLASEAFF
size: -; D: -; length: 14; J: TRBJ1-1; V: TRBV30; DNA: TGTGCCTGGAAGAATCACTTAATGAACACTGAAGCTTTCTTT; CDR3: CAWKNHLMNTEAFF
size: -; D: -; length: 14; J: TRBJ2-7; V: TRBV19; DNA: TGTGCCAGTAGTACACGGAATTCGCCCTACGAGCAGTACTTC; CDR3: CASSTRNSPYEQYF
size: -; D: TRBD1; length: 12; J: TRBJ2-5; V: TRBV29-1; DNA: TGCAGCGCTAGACAGGGTATGAAGACCCAGTACTTC; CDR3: CSARQGMKTQYF
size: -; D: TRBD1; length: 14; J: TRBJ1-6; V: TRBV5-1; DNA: TGCGCCAGCAGCGCGACAGGGCGCAATTCACCCCTCCACTTT; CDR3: CASSATGRNSPLHF
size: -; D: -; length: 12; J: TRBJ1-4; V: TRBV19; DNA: TGTGCCAGTAGCCCTGCCCCAGATAAACTGTTTTTT; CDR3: CASSPAPDKLFF
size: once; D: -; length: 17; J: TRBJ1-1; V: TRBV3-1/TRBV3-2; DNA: TGTGCCAGCAGCCAAAAACGGGGGGCGCTGACTAACACTGAAGCTTTCTTT; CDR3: CASSQKRGALTNTEAFF
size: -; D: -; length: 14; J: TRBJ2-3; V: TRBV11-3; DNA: TGTGCCAGCAGCTCAGGGGACAGCACAGATACGCAGTATTTT; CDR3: CASSSGDSTDTQYF
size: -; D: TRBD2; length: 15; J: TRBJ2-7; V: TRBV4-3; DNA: TGCGCCAGCAGCCAAGGTAGCGGGGCCCGCTACGAGCAGTACTTC; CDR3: CASSQGSGARYEQYF
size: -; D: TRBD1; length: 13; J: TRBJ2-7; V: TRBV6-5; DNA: TGTGCCACGAACAGGGGGCTTACCTACGAGCAGTACTTC; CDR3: CATNRGLTYEQYF